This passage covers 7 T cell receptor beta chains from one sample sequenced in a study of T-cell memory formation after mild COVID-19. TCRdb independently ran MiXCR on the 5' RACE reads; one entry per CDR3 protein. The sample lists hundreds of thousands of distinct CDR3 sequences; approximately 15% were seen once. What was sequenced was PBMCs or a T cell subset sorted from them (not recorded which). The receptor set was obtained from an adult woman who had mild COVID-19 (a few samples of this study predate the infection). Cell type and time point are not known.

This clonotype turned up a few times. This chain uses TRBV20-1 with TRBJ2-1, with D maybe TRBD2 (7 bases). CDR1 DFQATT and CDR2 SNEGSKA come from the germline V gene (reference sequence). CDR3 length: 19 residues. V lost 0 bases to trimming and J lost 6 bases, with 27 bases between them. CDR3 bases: TGCAGTGCTAGAGATGGGTTCGGGGGCGGGAGAAAATCGGGCAATGAGCAGTTCTTC. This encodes CSARDGFGGGRKSGNEQFF.

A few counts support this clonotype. The CDR3 DNA is TGTGCCAGCAGCTTAATGTGGGGGGCTGAAGCTTTCTTT. It is translated as CASSLMWGAEAFF. The chain has TRBV7-3 and TRBJ1-1, with TRBD1 as a possible D gene (5 bases). The V gene's germline CDR1 is SGHTA and CDR2 FQGTGA. The CDR3 runs 13 residues. Deletions cut 1 base from V and 6 bases from J, with 9 bases between.

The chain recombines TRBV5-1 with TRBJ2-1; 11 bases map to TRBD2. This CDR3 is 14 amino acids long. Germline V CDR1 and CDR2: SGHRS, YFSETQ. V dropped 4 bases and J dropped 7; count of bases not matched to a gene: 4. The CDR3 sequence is CASSVWTSGNEQFF. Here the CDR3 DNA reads TGCGCCAGCAGCGTATGGACTAGCGGGAATGAGCAGTTCTTC.

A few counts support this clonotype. CDR3 protein: CASRGERDQPQHF. The CDR3 nucleotides read TGTGCCAGCCGGGGGGAGAGGGATCAGCCCCAGCATTTT. The chain combines TRBV27 with TRBJ1-5; maybe TRBD1 (5 bases). The CDR3 has 13 residues. The germline V gene encodes CDR1 MNHEY and CDR2 SMNVEV (reference sequence). With 8 bases removed from V and 5 bases from J, the gap between germline ends came to 13 bases.

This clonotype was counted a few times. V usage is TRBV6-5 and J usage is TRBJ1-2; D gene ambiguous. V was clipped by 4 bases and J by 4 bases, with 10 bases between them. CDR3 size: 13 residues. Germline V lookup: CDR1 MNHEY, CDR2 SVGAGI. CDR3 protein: CASSLNVFYGYTF. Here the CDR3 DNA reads TGTGCCAGCAGTTTAAACGTTTTCTATGGCTACACCTTC.

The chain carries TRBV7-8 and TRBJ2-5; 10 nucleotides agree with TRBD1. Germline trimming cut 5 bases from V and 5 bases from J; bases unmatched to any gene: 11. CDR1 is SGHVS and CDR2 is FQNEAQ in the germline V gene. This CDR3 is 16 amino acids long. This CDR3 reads CASSEGTGAFMETQYF. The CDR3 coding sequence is TGTGCCAGCAGCGAGGGGACAGGGGCGTTCATGGAGACCCAGTACTTC.

The CDR3: CSVERGNTEAFF. The DNA for the CDR3 is TGCAGCGTTGAGAGGGGAAACACTGAAGCTTTCTTT. This rearrangement joins TRBV29-1 to TRBJ1-1, with a possible D match to TRBD1 (5 bases). This CDR3 has 12 residues. CDR1 and CDR2 (germline): SQVTM, ANQGSEA. The germline V and J ends were trimmed by 3 bases and 2 bases, with 7 bases remaining between them. The whole variable domain, remainder taken from reference TRBV29-1 and TRBJ1-1, is SAVISQKPSRDICQRGTSLTIQCQVDSQVTMMFWYRQQPGQSLTLIATANQGSEATYESGFVIDKFPISRPNLTFSTLTVSNMSPEDSSIYLCSVERGNTEAFFGQGTRLTVV.